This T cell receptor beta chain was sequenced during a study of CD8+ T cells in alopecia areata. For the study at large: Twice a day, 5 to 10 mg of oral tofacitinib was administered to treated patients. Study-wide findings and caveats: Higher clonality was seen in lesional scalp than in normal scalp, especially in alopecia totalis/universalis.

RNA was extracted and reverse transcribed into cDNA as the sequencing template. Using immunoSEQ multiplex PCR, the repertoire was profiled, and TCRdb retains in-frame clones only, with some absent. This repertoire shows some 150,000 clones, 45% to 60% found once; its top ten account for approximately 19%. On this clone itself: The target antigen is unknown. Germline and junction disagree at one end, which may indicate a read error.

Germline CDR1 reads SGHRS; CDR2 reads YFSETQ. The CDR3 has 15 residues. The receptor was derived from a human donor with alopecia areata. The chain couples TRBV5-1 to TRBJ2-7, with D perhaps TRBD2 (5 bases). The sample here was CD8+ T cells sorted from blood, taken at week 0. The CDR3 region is CASILESRESYEQYF. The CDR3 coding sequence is TGCGCCAGCATCTTGGAGAGTCGGGAAAGCTACGAGCAGTACTTC.